The present T cell receptor beta chain was sequenced within a study of blood T cell repertoires in COVID-19. The wider study: Acute-phase and convalescent COVID-19 samples originated in the United States, Italy and Spain.

This clone was observed a handful of times. Clones were sequenced by immunoSEQ multiplex PCR, and TCRdb holds only the in-frame ones, with some missing. The data contain approximately 75,000 clones, approximately 90% of them seen just once; the ten biggest clones take up less than 0.65%. Germline CDR1 is SNHLY and CDR2 is FYNNEI. Trimming pared 8 bases from V and 11 bases from J, leaving 18 bases between. The length of the CDR3 is 12 residues. This rearrangement joins TRBV2 to TRBJ1-1, with no clear D. The receptor was derived from a man in his sixties with acute or convalescent COVID-19. Sequencing input: peripheral blood. The chain's CDR3 is CASPPPLRGAFF. The CDR3 DNA reads TGTGCCAGCCCCCCTCCCCTCCGGGGTGCTTTCTTT.